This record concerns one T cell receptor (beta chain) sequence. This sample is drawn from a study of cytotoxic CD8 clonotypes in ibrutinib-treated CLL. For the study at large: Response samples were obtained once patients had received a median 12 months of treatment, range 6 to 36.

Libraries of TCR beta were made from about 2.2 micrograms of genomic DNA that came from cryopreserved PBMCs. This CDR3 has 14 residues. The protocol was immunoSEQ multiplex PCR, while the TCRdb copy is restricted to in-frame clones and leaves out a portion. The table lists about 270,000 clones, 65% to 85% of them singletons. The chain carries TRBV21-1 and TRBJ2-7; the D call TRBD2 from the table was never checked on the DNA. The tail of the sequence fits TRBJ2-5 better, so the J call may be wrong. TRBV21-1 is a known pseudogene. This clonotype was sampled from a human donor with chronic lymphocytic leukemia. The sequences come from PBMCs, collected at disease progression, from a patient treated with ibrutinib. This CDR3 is CASSKSGTAGTQYF. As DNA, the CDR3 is TGTGCCAGCAGCAAAAGCGGTACAGCGGGGACCCAGTACTTC.